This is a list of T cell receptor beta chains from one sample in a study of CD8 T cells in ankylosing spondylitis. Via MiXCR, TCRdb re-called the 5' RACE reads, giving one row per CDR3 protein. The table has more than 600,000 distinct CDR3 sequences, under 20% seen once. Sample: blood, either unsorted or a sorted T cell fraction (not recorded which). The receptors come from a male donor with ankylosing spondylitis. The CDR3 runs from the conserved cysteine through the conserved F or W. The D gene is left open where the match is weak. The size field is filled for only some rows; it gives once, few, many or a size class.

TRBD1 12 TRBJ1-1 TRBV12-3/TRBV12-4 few TGTGCCAGCGAGGACAGGGGCAATGAAGCTTTCTTT CASEDRGNEAFF
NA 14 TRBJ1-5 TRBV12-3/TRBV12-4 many TGTGCCAGCACCATGGCAGGGGCGGATCAGCCCCAGCATTTT CASTMAGADQPQHF
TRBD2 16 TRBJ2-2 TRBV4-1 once TGCGCCAGCAGCCACCGGACTAGCGCGAACACCGGGGAGCTGTTTTTT CASSHRTSANTGELFF
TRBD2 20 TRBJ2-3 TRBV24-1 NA TGTGCCACCAGTGGCCCCGCCGGGACTAGCGGGGCCCGAAGCACAGATACGCAGTATTTT CATSGPAGTSGARSTDTQYF
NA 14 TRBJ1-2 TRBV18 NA TGTGCCAGCTCACCACGGGAGATAGACTATGGCTACACCTTC CASSPREIDYGYTF
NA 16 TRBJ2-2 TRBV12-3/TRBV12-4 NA TGTGCCAGCAGCCTCCCAGGGGCGAGCAACACCGGGGAGCTGTTTTTT CASSLPGASNTGELFF
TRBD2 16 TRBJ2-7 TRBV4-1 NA TGCGCCAGCAGCCAAGGGACTAGCGGACTCTCCTACGAGCAGTACTTC CASSQGTSGLSYEQYF
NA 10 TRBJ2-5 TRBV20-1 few TGCAGTCCCCAACAAGAGACCCAGTACTTC CSPQQETQYF
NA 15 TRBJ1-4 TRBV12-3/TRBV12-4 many TGTGCCAGCACCTCCCTGGGAGGGCCTAATGAAAAACTGTTTTTT CASTSLGGPNEKLFF
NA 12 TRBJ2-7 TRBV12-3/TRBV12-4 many TGTGCCAGCAGTTTTGTTAGATACGAGCAGTACTTC CASSFVRYEQYF
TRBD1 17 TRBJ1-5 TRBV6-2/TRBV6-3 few TGTGCCAGCAGTTACCCACCGGACAGGGGGTTTAATCAGCCCCAGCATTTT CASSYPPDRGFNQPQHF
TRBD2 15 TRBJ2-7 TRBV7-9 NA TGTGCCAGCAGCGCCCTAGAGACTAGCGCCTACGAGCAGTACTTC CASSALETSAYEQYF
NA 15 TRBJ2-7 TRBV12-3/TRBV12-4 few TGTGCCAGCAGTCAAGGACTGAAGATAACCTACGAGCAGTACTTC CASSQGLKITYEQYF
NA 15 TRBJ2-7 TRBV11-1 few TGTGCCAGCAGCTTGACGGCAATCGGGGACTACGAGCAGTACTTC CASSLTAIGDYEQYF
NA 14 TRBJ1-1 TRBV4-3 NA TGCGCCAGCAGCCAAGATAGGGGGGCTCCTGAAGCTTTCTTT CASSQDRGAPEAFF
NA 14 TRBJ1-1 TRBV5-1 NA TGCGCCAGCAGCCCCTTAGGAGAGAACACTGAAGCTTTCTTT CASSPLGENTEAFF
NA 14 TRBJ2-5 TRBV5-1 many TGCGCCAGCAGCTTAGGACAGTCCCAAGAGACCCAGTACTTC CASSLGQSQETQYF
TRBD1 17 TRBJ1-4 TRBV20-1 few TGCAGTGCTAGCCGAACAGGGGTCTTTTCAACTAATGAAAAACTGTTTTTT CSASRTGVFSTNEKLFF
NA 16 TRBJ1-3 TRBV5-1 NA TGCGCCAGCAGCAAAACCAAGGGGCCCTCTGGAAACACCATATATTTT CASSKTKGPSGNTIYF
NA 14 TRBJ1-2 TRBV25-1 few TGTGCCAGCAGTGAACCAGGTCGTGGCTATGGCTACACCTTC CASSEPGRGYGYTF
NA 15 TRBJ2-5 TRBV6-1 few TGTGCCAGCAGTGAACCCCAGGTGGCTAAGGAGACCCAGTACTTC CASSEPQVAKETQYF
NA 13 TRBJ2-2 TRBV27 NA TGTGCCAGCAGGAACCGGGACACCGGGGAGCTGTTTTTT CASRNRDTGELFF
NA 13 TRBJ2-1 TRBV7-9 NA TGTGCCAGCATTGAACTAGCCTACAATGAGCAGTTCTTC CASIELAYNEQFF
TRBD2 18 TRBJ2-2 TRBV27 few TGTGCCAGCAGTCCGAGGACTAGCGGGAGGAGCAACACCGGGGAGCTGTTTTTT CASSPRTSGRSNTGELFF
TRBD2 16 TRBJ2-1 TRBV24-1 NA TGTGCCACCAGTGATGGGGCTAGCGGAGACTACAATGAGCAGTTCTTC CATSDGASGDYNEQFF
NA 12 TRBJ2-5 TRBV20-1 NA TGCAGTGCACGACTAGAGGGCGAGACCCAGTACTTC CSARLEGETQYF
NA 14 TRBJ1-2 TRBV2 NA TGTGCCAGCAGGATGGGATTTGAAAGGGGTGGCTACACCTTC CASRMGFERGGYTF
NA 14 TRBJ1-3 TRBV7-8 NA TGTGCCAGCAGCGTCTCATACAGGGGAAACACCATATATTTT CASSVSYRGNTIYF
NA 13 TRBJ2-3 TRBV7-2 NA TGTGCCAGCAGCTTAGGTTGGCCAGATACGCAGTATTTT CASSLGWPDTQYF
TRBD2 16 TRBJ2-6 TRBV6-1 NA TGTGCCCGGGGGGTTGATTCTCTCTCTGGGGCCAACGTCCTGACTTTC CARGVDSLSGANVLTF
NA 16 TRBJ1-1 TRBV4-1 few TGCGCCAGCAGCCCCCACCCCGGACGGGAGAACACTGAAGCTTTCTTT CASSPHPGRENTEAFF
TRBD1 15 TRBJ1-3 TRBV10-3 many TGTGCCATCACTCCCGGACAGGGCTCTGGAAACACCATATATTTT CAITPGQGSGNTIYF
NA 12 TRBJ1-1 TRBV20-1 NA TGCAGTGCTAAAACAGGGTGGGGGGAAGCTTTCTTT CSAKTGWGEAFF
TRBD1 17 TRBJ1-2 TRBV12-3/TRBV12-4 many TGTGCCAGCATTCAACACACAGGGGGCGCATCGTACTATGGCTACACCTTC CASIQHTGGASYYGYTF
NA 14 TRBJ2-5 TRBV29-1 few TGCAGCGCGAAAGGGGTTAGGGCCCAAGAGACCCAGTACTTC CSAKGVRAQETQYF
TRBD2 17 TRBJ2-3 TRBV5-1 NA TGCGCCAGCAGCTTGTCGGCTAGCGGGAGTTCCACAGATACGCAGTATTTT CASSLSASGSSTDTQYF
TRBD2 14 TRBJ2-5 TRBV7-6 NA TGTGCCAGCAGCTTAAGTGGCTCGGGGGGGACCCAGTACTTC CASSLSGSGGTQYF
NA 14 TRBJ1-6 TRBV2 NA TGTGCCAGCAGTGAGGAGAATTATAATTCACCCCTCCACTTT CASSEENYNSPLHF
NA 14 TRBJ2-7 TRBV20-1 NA TGCAGTGCTAGAGTGGGCCAGAACTCCTACGAGCAGTACTTC CSARVGQNSYEQYF
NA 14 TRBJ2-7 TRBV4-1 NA TGCGCCAGCAGCCAAACAGGGATGACCTACGAGCAGTACTTC CASSQTGMTYEQYF
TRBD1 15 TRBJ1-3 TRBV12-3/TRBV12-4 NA TGTGCCAGCAGTTTAATGGCAGGGGGCTTAAACACCATATATTTT CASSLMAGGLNTIYF
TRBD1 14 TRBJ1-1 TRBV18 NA TGTGCCAGCTCACCGACGACAGGGAGGACTGAAGCTTTCTTT CASSPTTGRTEAFF
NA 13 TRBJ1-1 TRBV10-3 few TGTGCCATCAGTGCCCCAGAGAACACTGAAGCTTTCTTT CAISAPENTEAFF
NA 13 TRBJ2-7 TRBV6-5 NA TGTGCCAGCAGTTACCCGGGTTCCTACGAGCAGTACTTC CASSYPGSYEQYF